This T cell receptor beta chain was recorded in a study of shared clonotypes between healthy human individuals. The overall study: Per-donor plates numbered three CD4 naive, three CD4 memory, two CD8 naive and one CD8 memory.

Note on this clone: Its target is unknown.

Notes on the study in general: Naive subsets generally exceeded memory subsets in estimated richness. Deeper or shallower sequencing was expected to change how clonotypes are shared among donors.

The germline gives CDR1 SEHNR, CDR2 FQNEAQ (reference sequence). The CDR3 extends over 15 amino acids. V shed 5 bases, J shed 2 bases, and the junction held 7 bases outside the gene matches. Terminally differentiated effector memory CD45RA+ cells were excluded by CCR7 positive selection of CD45RO-negative cells. The sorted-subset replicate PCRs were given around 200 ng DNA, which is 30,000 to 35,000 T cell genomes. The data were produced by immunoSEQ multiplex PCR, yet TCRdb's version contains in-frame clones alone and is incomplete. Of more than 600,000 clones detected, roughly 94% appear once; the ten largest clones hold about 24%.

The rearrangement joins TRBV7-9 to TRBJ2-7; 9 bases are shared with TRBD1. The receptor was derived from a man younger than 40 in good health. Sequenced input: naive CD8+ T cells sorted from blood. CDR3 DNA sequence: TGTGCCAGCAGCCCTAAGGACAGGGGTGCCTACGAGCAGTACTTC. Translation: CASSPKDRGAYEQYF. The entire variable domain, with the rest obtained from reference TRBV7-9 and TRBJ2-7, is as follows: DTGVSQNPRHKITKRGQNVTFRCDPISEHNRLYWYRQTLGQGPEFLTYFQNEAQLEKSRLLSDRFSAERPKGSFSTLEIQRTEQGDSAMYLCASSPKDRGAYEQYFGPGTRLTVT.